The source of this T cell receptor (beta chain) is a study of blood T cell repertoires in COVID-19. The CDR3 extends over 15 amino acids. With 5 bases removed from V and 4 bases from J, the gap between germline ends came to 15 bases. Per germline, CDR1 SGDLS and CDR2 YYNGEE. The data were produced by immunoSEQ multiplex PCR, yet TCRdb's version contains in-frame clones alone and is incomplete. This sample has 170,000 or so clones, with around 86% found just once. The sequenced material came from peripheral blood. This chain joins TRBV9 and TRBJ2-2, with D tentatively TRBD1 (5 bases). This sequence was found in a middle-aged man with active or convalescent COVID-19. CDR3 coding DNA: TGTGCCAGCAGGACAGACCTGACGGGCACCGGGGAGCTGTTTTTT. It specifies CASRTDLTGTGELFF.